The 20 T cell receptor beta chains listed next were all sequenced from one sample in a study of early T cells in non-severe SARS-CoV-2 infection. Via MiXCR, TCRdb re-called the 5' RACE reads, giving one row per CDR3 protein. Of tens of thousands of distinct CDR3 sequences in the sample, 9.5% to 15% are singletons; the top ten hold around 2.8%. The sequences come from whole blood, collected at baseline. All receptors derive from an adult who was a healthcare worker with PCR-confirmed SARS-CoV-2 infection or an uninfected control (not recorded which).

The CDR3 is CASSAWGNTEAFF. The CDR3, as DNA: TGTGCCAGCAGTGCTTGGGGGAACACTGAAGCTTTCTTT. The chain couples TRBV6-1 to TRBJ1-1; D is undetermined. This CDR3 comprises 13 residues. CDR1 is MNHNS, CDR2 SASEGT, per germline. V was clipped by 4 bases and J by 1 base, with 7 bases between them.

This clonotype was counted ten times or more. The chain links TRBV11-2 to TRBJ2-7; D tentatively reads TRBD1 or TRBD2 (5 bases each). In germline, CDR1 is SGHAT, CDR2 FQNNGV. This CDR3 region has 15 residues. V was trimmed by 2 bases and J by 4 bases, leaving 15 bases between them. Here the CDR3 reads CASSLRPGATYEQYF. The DNA for the CDR3 is TGTGCCAGCAGCTTAAGGCCCGGGGCAACTTACGAGCAGTACTTC.

This clonotype was recorded a few times. The rearrangement joins TRBV10-3 to TRBJ1-6; 7 nucleotides agree with TRBD1. The CDR3 is 14 residues long. Germline V CDR1 and CDR2: ENHRY, SYGVKD. The CDR3 bases are TGTGCATCCAACCGGCAGGGGGGAAATTCACCCCTCCACTTT. This encodes CASNRQGGNSPLHF.

This clonotype appeared many times. The V call is TRBV7-2, the J call TRBJ2-5, with TRBD2 as a possible D gene (7 bases). V was cut by 5 bases and J by 5 bases, with 15 bases left in between. The CDR3 is 14 amino acids. Germline V CDR1 and CDR2: SGHTA, FQGNSA. The CDR3, as DNA: TGTGCCAGCAGCCTCCCGGGGGGCGTGGAGACCCAGTACTTC. Translation gives CASSLPGGVETQYF.

This clonotype was observed a handful of times. The V gene is TRBV20-1, the J gene TRBJ2-7; maybe TRBD2 (5 bases). Germline-derived CDR1 and CDR2 are DFQATT and SNEGSKA (reference sequence). V dropped 3 bases and J dropped 5 bases, with 5 bases sitting between them. CDR3 size: 10 residues. Here the CDR3 reads CSASGNEQYF. As DNA, the CDR3 is TGCAGTGCTAGCGGGAACGAGCAGTACTTC.

For this clonotype: This may be a read error: a much more frequent sequence differs by one nucleotide. Since the CDR3 does not end with the conserved phenylalanine or tryptophan, this likely comes from a read error. CDR3 coding DNA: TGTGCCAGCAGTGACGGACTAGCCTCCTACAATGAGCAGTTCCTC. Translating it yields CASSDGLASYNEQFL. The V call is TRBV6-1, the J call TRBJ2-1, with 8 bases that match TRBD2. V dropped 3 bases and J dropped 0; count of bases not matched to a gene: 1. The CDR3 length is 15 residues. The germline CDR1 and CDR2 sequences are MNHNS and SASEGT.

This clonotype was observed many times. The chain joins TRBV4-1 to TRBJ2-3; TRBD1 is a possible D gene (7 bases). This CDR3 has 15 residues. Trimming took off 4 bases at V and 2 bases at J, with 13 bases between the two ends. Germline CDR1 reads MGHRA; CDR2 reads YSYEKL. In nucleotides, the CDR3 is TGCGCCAGCAGCCCAGGGGGGCCCAACACAGATACGCAGTATTTT. Translation gives CASSPGGPNTDTQYF.

The chain carries TRBV18 and TRBJ2-7; 10 bases fit TRBD1. Per germline, CDR1 KGHSH and CDR2 LQKENI. Trimming took 5 bases from V and 0 from J; bases not matched to a gene: 7. CDR3 length: 16 residues. Written as DNA, the CDR3 is TGTGCCAGCTCAGCGGGACAGGGGTCAAGCTCCTACGAGCAGTACTTC. Translation: CASSAGQGSSSYEQYF. The variable domain in full, with the rest retrieved from reference TRBV18 and TRBJ2-7, is NAGVMQNPRHLVRRRGQEARLRCSPMKGHSHVYWYRQLPEEGLKFMVYLQKENIIDESGMPKERFSAEFPKEGPSILRIQQVVRGDSAAYFCASSAGQGSSSYEQYFGPGTRLTVT.

The J gene is TRBJ2-7, the V gene TRBV18; perhaps TRBD1 as D (5 bases). The CDR3 contains 14 residues. V was trimmed by 2 bases and J by 0 bases, leaving 8 bases between them. Germline assignment: CDR1 KGHSH and CDR2 LQKENI. As DNA, the CDR3 is TGTGCCAGCTCACCAGGGCAGGGCTCCTACGAGCAGTACTTC. Protein product: CASSPGQGSYEQYF.

As regards this clonotype: One junction end does not reproduce the germline sequence, and a read error may be involved. The V call is TRBV11-2, the J call TRBJ2-7; no clear D gene. Germline V lookup: CDR1 SGHAT, CDR2 FQNNGV. The CDR3 extends over 11 amino acids. The CDR3 here is CASSRTQSADF. Here the CDR3 DNA reads TGTGCCAGCAGCCGTACTCAATCGGCGGACTTC.

This clonotype was seen only a few times. This sequence joins TRBV12-3 or TRBV12-4 and TRBJ1-1; 8 bases match TRBD1. V lost 3 bases to trimming and J lost 8 bases; unmatched junction nucleotides: 5. CDR3 length equals 13 residues. The DNA of the CDR3 is TGTGCCAGCAGTTTGGATGCAGGGGGCGAAGCTTTCTTT. Its translation: CASSLDAGGEAFF.

This clonotype was counted once. V gene TRBV7-6 combines with J gene TRBJ2-5, with D perhaps TRBD1 (5 bases). Trimming stripped 2 bases from V and 1 base from J, with 14 bases between. The CDR3 has 16 residues. Looked up from germline, CDR1 is SGHVS and CDR2 is FNYEAQ. This CDR3 is CASSLSWGPSQETQYF. The CDR3 coding sequence is TGTGCCAGCAGCTTAAGCTGGGGCCCTAGCCAAGAGACCCAGTACTTC.

This clonotype has only a few counts. The CDR3 here is CSARDPYSLAYEQYF. CDR3 bases: TGCAGTGCTAGAGATCCTTACAGTTTAGCATACGAGCAGTACTTC. The chain joins TRBV20-1 to TRBJ2-7, with D unclear. V was shortened by 0 bases and J by 4 bases, with 16 bases between the two germline ends. This CDR3 comprises 15 residues. Germline V lookup: CDR1 DFQATT, CDR2 SNEGSKA (reference sequence).

Only a few counts were recorded for this clonotype. This chain connects TRBV29-1 to TRBJ1-1; D gene uncertain. This CDR3 has 13 residues. Germline loops: CDR1 SQVTM, CDR2 ANQGSEA. V lost 7 bases, J lost 3 bases, and 15 bases lay in between. The CDR3 DNA sequence: TGCAGCGCCAACCACGGGAAGGACACTGAAGCTTTCTTT. Translating it yields CSANHGKDTEAFF.

There are a few counts of this clonotype. The chain joins TRBV29-1 to TRBJ2-7, with D perhaps matching TRBD2 (5 bases). Trimming cost V 7 bases and J 0 bases, with 10 bases left between them. The germline CDR1 and CDR2 sequences are SQVTM and ANQGSEA. The CDR3 is 12 residues long. CDR3 nucleotides: TGCAGCGCCACGGACTCCTCCTACGAGCAGTACTTC. Amino acid sequence: CSATDSSYEQYF.

In this sample, this clonotype turned up many times. The V and J genes are TRBV29-1 and TRBJ2-2; 8 nucleotides agree with TRBD1. Germline V lookup: CDR1 SQVTM, CDR2 ANQGSEA. J lost 2 bases, V lost 7 bases, and 6 bases had no gene match. The CDR3 spans 14 residues. The CDR3 here is CSGSRGRNTGELFF. The CDR3 coding sequence is TGCAGCGGTTCCAGGGGGCGAAACACCGGGGAGCTGTTTTTT.

This clonotype showed up just a few times. This chain links TRBV7-9 with TRBJ1-5; TRBD1 aligns across 7 bases. The CDR3 contains 16 residues. Germline V CDR1 and CDR2: SEHNR, FQNEAQ (reference sequence). V lost 5 bases to trimming and J lost 4 bases; unmatched junction nucleotides: 11. The CDR3: CASSPPAGTENQPQHF. As DNA, the CDR3 is TGTGCCAGCAGCCCACCCGCCGGGACAGAGAATCAGCCCCAGCATTTT.

This clonotype was seen many times. V is TRBV6-2 or TRBV6-3 and J is TRBJ2-5; 10 nucleotides agree with TRBD1. V was pared by 4 bases and J by 2 bases, with 1 base of the junction left unmatched. The CDR3 consists of 14 residues. Looked up from germline, CDR1 is MNHEY and CDR2 is SVGEGT. In nucleotides, the CDR3 is TGTGCCAGCAGTTTGGGACAGGGGCAAGAGACCCAGTACTTC. Amino acid sequence: CASSLGQGQETQYF.

This clonotype was detected ten times or more. The chain uses TRBV7-2 and TRBJ2-3; D not resolved. The germline gives CDR1 SGHTA, CDR2 FQGNSA. CDR3 size: 14 residues. The ends were cut back, 1 base at V and 7 bases at J, with 12 bases in the middle. This CDR3 is CASSLGASENTQYF. The DNA for the CDR3 is TGTGCCAGCAGCTTAGGAGCCTCTGAAAATACGCAGTATTTT.

This clonotype showed up many times. The chain links TRBV4-1 to TRBJ2-1, with TRBD2 matching over 10 bases. The trim removed 2 bases at V and 6 bases at J, leaving 7 bases unmatched. The CDR3 spans 16 residues. Germline CDR1 and CDR2: MGHRA and YSYEKL. The CDR3 DNA reads as TGCGCCAGCAGCCAACTAAGCGGGGGGGCTAGCAATGAGCAGTTCTTC. Its protein is CASSQLSGGASNEQFF.